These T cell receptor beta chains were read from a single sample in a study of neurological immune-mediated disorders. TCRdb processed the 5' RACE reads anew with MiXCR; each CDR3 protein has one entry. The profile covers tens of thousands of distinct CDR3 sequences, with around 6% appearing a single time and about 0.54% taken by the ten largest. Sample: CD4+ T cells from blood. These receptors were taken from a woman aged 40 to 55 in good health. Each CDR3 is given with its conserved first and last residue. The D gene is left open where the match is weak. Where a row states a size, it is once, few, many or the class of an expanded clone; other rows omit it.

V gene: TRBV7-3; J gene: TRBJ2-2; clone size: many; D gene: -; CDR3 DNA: TGTGCCAGCACCCGGGTGAGCGGCACCGGGGAGCTGTTTTTT; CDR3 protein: CASTRVSGTGELFF
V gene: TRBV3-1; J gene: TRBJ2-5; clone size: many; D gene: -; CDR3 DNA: TGTGCCAGCAGCCCCTGGGCTAGAGAGACCCAGTACTTC; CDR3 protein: CASSPWARETQYF
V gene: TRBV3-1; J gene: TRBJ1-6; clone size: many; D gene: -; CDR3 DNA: TGTGCCAGCAGCCTCGTACTGGGGGATTCACCCCTCCACTTT; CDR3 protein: CASSLVLGDSPLHF
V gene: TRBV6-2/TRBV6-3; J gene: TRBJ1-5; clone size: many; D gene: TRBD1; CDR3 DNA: TGTGCCAGCAGTTCTCAATCAGGGGGTAATAGCAATCAGCCCCAGCATTTT; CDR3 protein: CASSSQSGGNSNQPQHF
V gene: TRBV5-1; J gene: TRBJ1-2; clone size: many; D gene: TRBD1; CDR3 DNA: TGCGCCAGCAGCCAGGGACAGGAAGGCTATGGCTACACCTTC; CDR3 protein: CASSQGQEGYGYTF
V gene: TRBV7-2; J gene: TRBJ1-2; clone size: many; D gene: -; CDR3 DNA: TGTGCCAGCAGCCGCCAAACAGGGAACGACTATGGCTACACCTTC; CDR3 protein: CASSRQTGNDYGYTF
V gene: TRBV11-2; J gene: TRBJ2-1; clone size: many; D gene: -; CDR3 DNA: TGTGCCAGCAGCCCTGTGGGCGGTAGTTACAATGAGCAGTTCTTC; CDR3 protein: CASSPVGGSYNEQFF
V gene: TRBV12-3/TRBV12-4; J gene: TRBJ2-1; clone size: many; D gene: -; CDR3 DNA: TGTGCCAGCAGTTCCGCTGGGCTCAATGAGCAGTTCTTC; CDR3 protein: CASSSAGLNEQFF
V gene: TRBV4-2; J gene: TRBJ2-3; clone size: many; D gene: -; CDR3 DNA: TGTGCCAGCAGCCAAGCAGCAGGTGTCACAGATACGCAGTATTTT; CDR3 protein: CASSQAAGVTDTQYF
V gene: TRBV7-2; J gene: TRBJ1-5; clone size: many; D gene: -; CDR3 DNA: TGTGCCAGCAGCTTATCTTTTGTGAGCAATCAGCCCCAGCATTTT; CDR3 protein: CASSLSFVSNQPQHF
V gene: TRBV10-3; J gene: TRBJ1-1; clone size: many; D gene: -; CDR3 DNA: TGTGCCATCAGTGTAACAGCGAACACTGAAGCTTTCTTT; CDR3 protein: CAISVTANTEAFF
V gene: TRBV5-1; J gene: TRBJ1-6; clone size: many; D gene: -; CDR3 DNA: TGCGCCAGCAGCTTGGACTCCTATAATTCACCCCTCCACTTT; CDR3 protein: CASSLDSYNSPLHF
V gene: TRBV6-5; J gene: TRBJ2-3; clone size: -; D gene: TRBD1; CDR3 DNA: TGTGCCAGCAGTTGGTTCGGACAGGGTCTGACAGATACGCAGTATTTT; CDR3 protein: CASSWFGQGLTDTQYF
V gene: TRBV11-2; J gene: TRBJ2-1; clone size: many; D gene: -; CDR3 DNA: TGTGCCAGCAGCTTACAGGGTTCCTACAATGAGCAGTTCTTC; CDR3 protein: CASSLQGSYNEQFF
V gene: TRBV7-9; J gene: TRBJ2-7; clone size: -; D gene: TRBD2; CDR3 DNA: TGTGCCAGCAGGGGGACTAGCGCGACCTACGAGCAGTACTTC; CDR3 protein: CASRGTSATYEQYF